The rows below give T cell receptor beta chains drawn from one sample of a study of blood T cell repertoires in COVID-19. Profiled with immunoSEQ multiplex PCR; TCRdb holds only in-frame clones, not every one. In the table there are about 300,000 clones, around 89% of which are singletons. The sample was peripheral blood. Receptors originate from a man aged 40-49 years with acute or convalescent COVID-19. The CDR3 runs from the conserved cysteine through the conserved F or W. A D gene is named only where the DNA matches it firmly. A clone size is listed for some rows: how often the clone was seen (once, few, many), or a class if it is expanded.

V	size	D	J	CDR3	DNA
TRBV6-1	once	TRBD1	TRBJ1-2	CASRSKQGADYGYTF	TGTGCCAGCAGGTCCAAACAGGGGGCCGACTATGGCTACACCTTC
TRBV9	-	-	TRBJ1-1	CASSPLMNAGYTEAFF	TGTGCCAGCAGTCCCCTTATGAATGCGGGTTACACTGAAGCTTTCTTT
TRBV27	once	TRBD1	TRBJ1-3	CASSPLGQVSGNTIYF	TGTGCCAGCAGTCCCCTCGGACAGGTTTCTGGAAACACCATATATTTT
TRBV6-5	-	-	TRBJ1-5	CASNMVGGNQPQHF	TGTGCCAGCAATATGGTCGGGGGCAATCAGCCCCAGCATTTT
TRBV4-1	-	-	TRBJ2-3	CASSQDAEDTQYF	TGCGCCAGCAGCCAAGATGCGGAAGATACGCAGTATTTT
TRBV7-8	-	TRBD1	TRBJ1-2	CASSLVSGTGRFF	TGTGCCAGCAGCTTAGTATCCGGGACAGGACGTTTCTTC
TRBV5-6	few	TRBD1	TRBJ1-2	CASSDIQGDGYTF	TGTGCCAGCAGTGATATACAGGGGGATGGCTACACCTTC
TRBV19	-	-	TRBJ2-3	CAGGRTSTDTQYF	TGTGCCGGAGGGCGGACTAGCACAGATACGCAGTATTTT
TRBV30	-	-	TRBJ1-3	CAWAAGTLNTIYF	TGTGCCTGGGCGGCGGGGACGCTTAACACCATATATTTT
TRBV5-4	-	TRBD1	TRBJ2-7	CASSPNLGQGRDEQYF	TGTGCCAGCAGCCCCAACCTTGGACAGGGACGCGACGAGCAGTACTTC
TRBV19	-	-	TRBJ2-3	CASTPTWSGTDTQYF	TGTGCCAGTACCCCAACGTGGAGCGGCACAGATACGCAGTATTTT
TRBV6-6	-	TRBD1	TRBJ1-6	CAGSDRGPYNSPLHF	TGTGCCGGCAGCGACAGGGGACCATATAATTCACCCCTCCACTTT
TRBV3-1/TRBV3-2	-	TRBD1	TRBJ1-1	CASSLQGAATEAFF	TGTGCCAGCAGCCTTCAGGGGGCGGCCACTGAAGCTTTCTTT
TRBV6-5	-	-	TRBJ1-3	CASCLQGGQGNTIYF	TGTGCCAGCTGCCTCCAAGGAGGGCAAGGAAACACCATATATTTT
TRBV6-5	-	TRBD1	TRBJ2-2	CASSIRQGARELFF	TGTGCCAGCAGTATCCGACAGGGGGCGCGGGAGCTGTTTTTT
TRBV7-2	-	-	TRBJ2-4	CASSSTVGTWGENIQYF	TGTGCCAGCAGCTCTACGGTGGGGACTTGGGGCGAAAACATTCAGTACTTC
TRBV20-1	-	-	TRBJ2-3	CSARERDTQYF	TGCAGTGCTCGGGAGCGAGATACGCAGTATTTT
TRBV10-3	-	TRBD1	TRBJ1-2	CATTVTGGSPNYGYTF	TGTGCCACCACGGTGACAGGGGGAAGTCCTAACTATGGCTACACCTTC
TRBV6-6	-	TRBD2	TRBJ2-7	CASSYPGGLSEQYF	TGTGCCAGCAGTTACCCGGGGGGTCTCAGCGAGCAGTACTTC
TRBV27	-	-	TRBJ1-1	CASSLQIGDTEAFF	TGTGCCAGCAGTCTACAAATTGGAGACACTGAAGCTTTCTTT
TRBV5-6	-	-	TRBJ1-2	CASSLGLGGYGYTF	TGTGCCAGCAGCTTGGGTTTGGGGGGGTATGGCTACACCTTC
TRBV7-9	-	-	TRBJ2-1	CASSSQGSGLNEQFF	TGTGCCAGCAGCTCGCAGGGTTCGGGCCTCAACGAACAGTTCTTC
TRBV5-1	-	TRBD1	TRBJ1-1	CASSSFDRENTEAFF	TGCGCCAGCAGCTCCTTCGACAGGGAGAACACTGAAGCTTTCTTT
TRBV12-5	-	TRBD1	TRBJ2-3	CASGPKTGADTQYF	TGTGCTAGTGGTCCGAAGACAGGGGCAGATACGCAGTATTTT
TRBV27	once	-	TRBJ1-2	CASSFQGGDYGYTF	TGTGCCAGCAGTTTTCAGGGCGGCGACTATGGCTACACCTTC
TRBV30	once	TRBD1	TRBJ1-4	CAWKRGQEDKKLFF	TGTGCCTGGAAAAGAGGACAGGAGGACAAAAAACTGTTTTTT
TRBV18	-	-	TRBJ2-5	CASSPTTGRGTQYF	TGTGCCAGCTCACCAACAACAGGGAGAGGGACCCAGTACTTC
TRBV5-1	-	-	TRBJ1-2	CASSPGQYSNYGYTF	TGCGCCAGCAGTCCTGGACAGTACTCTAACTATGGCTACACCTTC
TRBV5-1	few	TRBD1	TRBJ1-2	CASSLEGTGGGYTF	TGCGCCAGCAGCTTGGAAGGAACAGGGGGAGGCTACACCTTC
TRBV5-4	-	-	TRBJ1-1	CASSLSRNTEAFF	TGTGCCAGCAGCTTGTCCAGGAACACTGAAGCTTTCTTT
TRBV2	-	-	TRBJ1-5	CASTATDGNQPQHF	TGTGCCAGCACGGCAACAGATGGGAATCAGCCCCAGCATTTT